The following is a TCR beta chain sequence with its context. Only in-frame clones appear in the TCRdb table, and some are missing; sequencing was by immunoSEQ multiplex PCR. Among hundreds of thousands of clones listed, 70% to 90% were seen once. This record comes from a study of shared T cell receptors in the human thymus. CDR3 length: 13 residues. The V and J ends lost 7 bases and 4 bases, in that order; junction bases with no gene match: 7. The V gene's germline CDR1 is GTSNPN and CDR2 SVGIG (reference sequence). The data were also submitted as part of a second study, on human thymus T cells. That work contributes: The study used thymus tissue resected during corrective heart surgery. Related research described strongly overlapping thymic repertoires in unrelated people.

The sequence derives from a boy younger than two with a congenital heart defect. The chain combines TRBV30 with TRBJ2-3; 8 nucleotides agree with TRBD2. Sequencing input: thymocytes. CDR3 loop: CAFQREPPDTQYF. The CDR3 nucleotides are TGTGCCTTCCAGCGGGAGCCCCCAGATACGCAGTATTTT.